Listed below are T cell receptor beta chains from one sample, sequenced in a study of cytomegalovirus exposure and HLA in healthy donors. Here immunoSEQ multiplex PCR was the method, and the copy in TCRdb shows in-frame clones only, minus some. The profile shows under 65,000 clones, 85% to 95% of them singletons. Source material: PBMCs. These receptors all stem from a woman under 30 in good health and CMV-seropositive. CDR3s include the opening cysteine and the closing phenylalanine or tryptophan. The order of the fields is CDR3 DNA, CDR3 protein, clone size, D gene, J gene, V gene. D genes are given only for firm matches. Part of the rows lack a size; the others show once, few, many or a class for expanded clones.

DNA: TGTGCCAGCAGCCGAGGGAGCGGGGGAGCCCAGGACGAGCAGTACTTC
CDR3: CASSRGSGGAQDEQYF
size: -
D: TRBD2
J: TRBJ2-7
V: TRBV5-4

DNA: TGTGCCAGTAGTAGCACAGGGGTTGGCTACGAGCAGTACTTC
CDR3: CASSSTGVGYEQYF
size: -
D: TRBD1
J: TRBJ2-7
V: TRBV19

DNA: TGTGCCAGCAGCTTTGGGCAGCCGGGGGAGACCCAGTACTTC
CDR3: CASSFGQPGETQYF
size: -
D: -
J: TRBJ2-5
V: TRBV5-8

DNA: TGTGCCAGCAGCCAAGGAACAGGGGGCGGTCAGCCCCAGCATTTT
CDR3: CASSQGTGGGQPQHF
size: -
D: TRBD1
J: TRBJ1-5
V: TRBV4-2

DNA: TGTGCCAGCAGTTTTGGGAGCTACACTGAAGCTTTCTTT
CDR3: CASSFGSYTEAFF
size: -
D: -
J: TRBJ1-1
V: TRBV27

DNA: TGCAGCGTCGCGGGGGCTGGAAATCAGCCCCAGCATTTT
CDR3: CSVAGAGNQPQHF
size: -
D: -
J: TRBJ1-5
V: TRBV29-1

DNA: TGTGCCAGCAGTTTATCAAGGGGCGCGATCACTGAAGCTTTCTTT
CDR3: CASSLSRGAITEAFF
size: once
D: -
J: TRBJ1-1
V: TRBV28

DNA: TGCGCCAGCAGCTTGGGCACAGGGGGCTCCGCTGGAAACACCATATATTTT
CDR3: CASSLGTGGSAGNTIYF
size: -
D: TRBD1
J: TRBJ1-3
V: TRBV5-1

DNA: TGCGCCAGCAGTGGGACTAGGACTGACAATGAGCAGTTCTTC
CDR3: CASSGTRTDNEQFF
size: -
D: TRBD2
J: TRBJ2-1
V: TRBV5-1

DNA: TGTGCCAGCAGACTAATTGCGGGGGGCCGGGGGGAAAAACTGTTTTTT
CDR3: CASRLIAGGRGEKLFF
size: -
D: -
J: TRBJ1-4
V: TRBV4-2

DNA: TGTGCCATCAGTGAGTCGGGACAGGTCATGGATCAGCCCCAGCATTTT
CDR3: CAISESGQVMDQPQHF
size: -
D: TRBD1
J: TRBJ1-5
V: TRBV10-3

DNA: TGTGCCAGTAGTATCACCAGGGCAGGCCAAGAGACCCAGTACTTC
CDR3: CASSITRAGQETQYF
size: -
D: -
J: TRBJ2-5
V: TRBV19

DNA: TGTGCCAGCAGTAAACTAGCGGGAGGTAACAATGAGCAGTTCTTC
CDR3: CASSKLAGGNNEQFF
size: -
D: TRBD2
J: TRBJ2-1
V: TRBV6-5

DNA: TGTGCCAGCAGTCCCGGACTAGCGGGAGGGCCGAGCTCCTACGAGCAGTACTTC
CDR3: CASSPGLAGGPSSYEQYF
size: -
D: TRBD2
J: TRBJ2-7
V: TRBV27

DNA: TGTGCCAGCAGGCTGCCAGGGGATGAAGCTTTCTTT
CDR3: CASRLPGDEAFF
size: -
D: -
J: TRBJ1-1
V: TRBV6-6

DNA: TGCAGCGGACTCGGGCAGGGAGGATACAATGAGCAGTTCTTC
CDR3: CSGLGQGGYNEQFF
size: -
D: -
J: TRBJ2-1
V: TRBV29-1

DNA: TGTGCCAGCATCCCTTATTGGGGACAGGGAAGTCCCAATGAGCAGTTCTTC
CDR3: CASIPYWGQGSPNEQFF
size: -
D: TRBD1
J: TRBJ2-1
V: TRBV28

DNA: TGTGCCAGCAGACTCGGTAGCTCCTACGAGCAGTACTTC
CDR3: CASRLGSSYEQYF
size: -
D: -
J: TRBJ2-7
V: TRBV5-6

DNA: TGCGCCAGCAGCTTCTGGGGGCGCACAGATACGCAGTATTTT
CDR3: CASSFWGRTDTQYF
size: -
D: -
J: TRBJ2-3
V: TRBV5-1

DNA: TGTGCCAGCACCCCTCAGGGGACCCACACCGGGGAGCTGTTTTTT
CDR3: CASTPQGTHTGELFF
size: -
D: -
J: TRBJ2-2
V: TRBV2

DNA: TGCGCCAGCAGCTCCTCAGGACAGGCCCTCTATGGCTACACCTTC
CDR3: CASSSSGQALYGYTF
size: -
D: TRBD1
J: TRBJ1-2
V: TRBV5-1

DNA: TGCGCCAGCAGCCCTAGCGGGTACTCCTACGAGCAGTACTTC
CDR3: CASSPSGYSYEQYF
size: -
D: TRBD2
J: TRBJ2-7
V: TRBV5-1

DNA: TGTGCCAGCAGCTTAGTTCGGGTGTTTCAGCCCCAGCATTTT
CDR3: CASSLVRVFQPQHF
size: -
D: -
J: TRBJ1-5
V: TRBV7-2

DNA: TGTGCCAGCAGCATAGGACAGTTATACGAGCAGTACTTC
CDR3: CASSIGQLYEQYF
size: -
D: -
J: TRBJ2-7
V: TRBV13

DNA: TGTGCCAGTGGGGGGACGAGGAGAGTTGGCAATCAGCCCCAGCATTTT
CDR3: CASGGTRRVGNQPQHF
size: -
D: -
J: TRBJ1-5
V: TRBV2

DNA: TGTGCCTGGAGCGCCTGGAGGCGTTCGGCGCAGTATTTT
CDR3: CAWSAWRRSAQYF
size: -
D: -
J: TRBJ2-3
V: TRBV30

DNA: TGTGCCAGCAGCCAATCTCAGGGGGAGGTGAACTATGGCTACACCTTC
CDR3: CASSQSQGEVNYGYTF
size: -
D: TRBD1
J: TRBJ1-2
V: TRBV4-2

DNA: TGCGCCAGCAGCTTGGTGGAGTCCTCAGATACGCAGTATTTT
CDR3: CASSLVESSDTQYF
size: -
D: -
J: TRBJ2-3
V: TRBV5-1

DNA: TGTGCCAGCAGCTTAGGGGCAGGGAATCACAATGAGCAGTTCTTC
CDR3: CASSLGAGNHNEQFF
size: -
D: -
J: TRBJ2-1
V: TRBV7-9

DNA: TGTGCCAGCAGCGTAGACACAGGGGGCAATCAGCCCCAGCATTTT
CDR3: CASSVDTGGNQPQHF
size: -
D: TRBD1
J: TRBJ1-5
V: TRBV9

DNA: TGTGCCAGCAGCTTAGGGACAGGGGCGCCAGAAGCTTTCTTT
CDR3: CASSLGTGAPEAFF
size: -
D: TRBD1
J: TRBJ1-1
V: TRBV11-2

DNA: TGTGCCAGCACCAACTCACCCGGGGGGGGCTTCACTGAAGCTTTCTTT
CDR3: CASTNSPGGGFTEAFF
size: -
D: -
J: TRBJ1-1
V: TRBV5-6

DNA: TGTGCCAGCAGCTGGCTGAGGGTAGGGTATGGCTACACCTTC
CDR3: CASSWLRVGYGYTF
size: -
D: -
J: TRBJ1-2
V: TRBV7-8

DNA: TGTGCCAGTAGTCTCCAGACAGGTTACAATGAGCAGTTCTTC
CDR3: CASSLQTGYNEQFF
size: -
D: -
J: TRBJ2-1
V: TRBV19

DNA: TGCAGCGTTGAGGACAGGGACTCCTACAATGAGCAGTTCTTC
CDR3: CSVEDRDSYNEQFF
size: -
D: TRBD1
J: TRBJ2-1
V: TRBV29-1

DNA: TGCGCCAGCAGCTTGGCCTCCGGGGGGGACAACGAGCAGTACTTC
CDR3: CASSLASGGDNEQYF
size: -
D: TRBD2
J: TRBJ2-7
V: TRBV5-1

DNA: TGTGCCAGCAGCTTGAGGCAGCCCCAGCATTTT
CDR3: CASSLRQPQHF
size: -
D: -
J: TRBJ1-5
V: TRBV11-2

DNA: TGTGCCAGCAGCTTGGACAGGGTCAAGATCACTGAAGCTTTCTTT
CDR3: CASSLDRVKITEAFF
size: -
D: -
J: TRBJ1-1
V: TRBV5-4

DNA: TGTGCCAGCAGTCCCGGACTAGCGGGAGTGTTAGGGCAGTTCTTC
CDR3: CASSPGLAGVLGQFF
size: -
D: TRBD2
J: TRBJ2-1
V: TRBV27

DNA: TGTGCCAGCAGTTTAGCGGGACTAGCGAACAATGAGCAGTTCTTC
CDR3: CASSLAGLANNEQFF
size: -
D: TRBD2
J: TRBJ2-1
V: TRBV28

DNA: TGTGCCAGCAGGGGGGACAGGGGGATATCAGGCAATCAGCCCCAGCATTTT
CDR3: CASRGDRGISGNQPQHF
size: -
D: TRBD1
J: TRBJ1-5
V: TRBV2

DNA: TGTGCCAGCAGTTTCGCCGGGACTATTAACCACCAAAACATTCAGTACTTC
CDR3: CASSFAGTINHQNIQYF
size: -
D: TRBD2
J: TRBJ2-4
V: TRBV27

DNA: TGTGCCAGCAGTGAGCAGCGGGGGGGCCGGGAGACCCAGTACTTC
CDR3: CASSEQRGGRETQYF
size: once
D: TRBD2
J: TRBJ2-5
V: TRBV2

DNA: TGTGCCAGCAGTTTCGCCGGGGAAAACATTCAGTACTTC
CDR3: CASSFAGENIQYF
size: -
D: -
J: TRBJ2-4
V: TRBV27

DNA: TGTGCCAGCAGCTTGGGGCCCACCGACGAGCAGTACTTC
CDR3: CASSLGPTDEQYF
size: once
D: -
J: TRBJ2-7
V: TRBV5-6

DNA: TGTGCCAGCAGTTCCCCCGGGGCCGGGGGGGGTACGCAGTATTTT
CDR3: CASSSPGAGGGTQYF
size: -
D: TRBD2
J: TRBJ2-3
V: TRBV27

DNA: TGTGCCAGCACTTGGACAGGGGCAGATACGCAGTATTTT
CDR3: CASTWTGADTQYF
size: -
D: TRBD1
J: TRBJ2-3
V: TRBV13

DNA: TGTGCCAGCAGCCCCGGGACAGGGGGCGAGCAGTACTTC
CDR3: CASSPGTGGEQYF
size: -
D: TRBD1
J: TRBJ2-7
V: TRBV5-6

DNA: TGCGCCAGCAGCTCAGCGGGGGGGCGGGTTGAGACCCAGTACTTC
CDR3: CASSSAGGRVETQYF
size: -
D: TRBD2
J: TRBJ2-5
V: TRBV5-1

DNA: TGTGCCAGCCGCCAGGGTTCCAATCAGCCCCAGCATTTT
CDR3: CASRQGSNQPQHF
size: -
D: -
J: TRBJ1-5
V: TRBV19

DNA: TGTGCCAGCAGCGGGACAGTCGAGGATACGCAGTATTTT
CDR3: CASSGTVEDTQYF
size: -
D: -
J: TRBJ2-3
V: TRBV9

DNA: TGTGCCAGCAGTGAACCCTCAGGTTACGAGCAGTACTTC
CDR3: CASSEPSGYEQYF
size: -
D: -
J: TRBJ2-7
V: TRBV6-1